This T cell receptor beta chain derives from a study of shared clonotypes between healthy human individuals. Cells designated naive CD8 were CD45RO-negative and were positively selected for CCR7, with terminally differentiated effector memory CD45RA+ cells excluded. Every contributor of samples was a Caucasian grown-up residing in Nashville, Tennessee. Notes on this clone: Its antigen is not known.

Assay used: immunoSEQ multiplex PCR; TCRdb lists only in-frame clones, some missing. The repertoire includes roughly 2.1 million clones, 85% to 95% of them detected once, and around 1.7% sits in the top ten. Findings and caveats of the study: Clonotype sharing among the donors was expected to vary with sequencing depth. The study generally estimated greater richness for naive than memory subsets.

The germline V gene encodes CDR1 LNHDA and CDR2 SQIVND (reference sequence). V was pared by 3 bases and J by 3 bases, with 9 bases between. There are 13 residues in the CDR3. J is TRBJ2-7 and V is TRBV19; no reliable D call. This TCR was recovered from a young man in good health. Some clones in this sample may be carry-over from other donors' samples. Sequencing was performed on naive CD8+ T cells from PBMCs. CDR3 sequence: CASSISQLYEQYF. As DNA, the CDR3 is TGTGCCAGTAGTATCTCACAGCTCTACGAGCAGTACTTC.